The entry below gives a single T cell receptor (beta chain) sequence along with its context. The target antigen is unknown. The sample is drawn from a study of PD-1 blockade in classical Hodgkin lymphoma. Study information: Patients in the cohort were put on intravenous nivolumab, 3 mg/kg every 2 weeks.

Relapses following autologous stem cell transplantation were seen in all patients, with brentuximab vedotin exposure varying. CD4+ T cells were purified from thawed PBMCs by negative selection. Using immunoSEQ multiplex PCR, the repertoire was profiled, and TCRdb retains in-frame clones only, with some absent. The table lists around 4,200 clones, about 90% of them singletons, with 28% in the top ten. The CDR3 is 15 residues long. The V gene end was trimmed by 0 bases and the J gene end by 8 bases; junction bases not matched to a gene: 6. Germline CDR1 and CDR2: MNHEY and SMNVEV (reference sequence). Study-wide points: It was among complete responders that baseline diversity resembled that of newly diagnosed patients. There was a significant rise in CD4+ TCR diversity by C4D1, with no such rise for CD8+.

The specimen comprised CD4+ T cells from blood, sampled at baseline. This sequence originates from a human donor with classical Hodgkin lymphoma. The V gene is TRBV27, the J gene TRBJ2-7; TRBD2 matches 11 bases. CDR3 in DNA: TGTGCCAGCAGTTTATCCATGCGACTAGCGGGAAAGCAGTACTTC. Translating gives CASSLSMRLAGKQYF.